This T cell receptor (beta chain) stems from a study of B cell selection in AIRE deficiency. Study-level findings and limits: Tconv and Treg cells from AIRE-deficient patients resembled healthy donors in TCRBV usage, CDR3 length and diversity. Shared Treg sequences had shorter CDR3s, biased toward rearrangements with few non-templated insertions.

Regulatory T cells were sorted as CD4+CD25hiCD127low/negative cells. Authors' data handling: Treg pools: 55,000 to 60,000 distinct patient, 92,000 or so donor TCRbeta sequences. Profiling relied on immunoSEQ multiplex PCR, and the TCRdb table lists in-frame clones only, not all of them. V and J calls plus clone size are reproduced from that table; the DNA served to infer D and trimming. The sample contains about 22,000 clones, approximately 94% of which appear only once. Germline lookup yields CDR1 SGHRS and CDR2 YFSETQ. The J segment lost 5 bases and the V segment lost 4 bases, leaving 8 bases of the junction unmatched. The CDR3 sequence is 14 residues long. In regard to this clone: The antigen is not known.

The source material was Tregs sorted from PBMCs. The chain carries TRBV5-1 and TRBJ2-7; 8 nucleotides agree with TRBD1. This sequence originates from a human donor with AIRE deficiency. The CDR3 region is CASSHPDRDHEQYF. The CDR3 DNA sequence: TGCGCCAGCAGCCACCCGGACAGGGACCACGAGCAGTACTTC.